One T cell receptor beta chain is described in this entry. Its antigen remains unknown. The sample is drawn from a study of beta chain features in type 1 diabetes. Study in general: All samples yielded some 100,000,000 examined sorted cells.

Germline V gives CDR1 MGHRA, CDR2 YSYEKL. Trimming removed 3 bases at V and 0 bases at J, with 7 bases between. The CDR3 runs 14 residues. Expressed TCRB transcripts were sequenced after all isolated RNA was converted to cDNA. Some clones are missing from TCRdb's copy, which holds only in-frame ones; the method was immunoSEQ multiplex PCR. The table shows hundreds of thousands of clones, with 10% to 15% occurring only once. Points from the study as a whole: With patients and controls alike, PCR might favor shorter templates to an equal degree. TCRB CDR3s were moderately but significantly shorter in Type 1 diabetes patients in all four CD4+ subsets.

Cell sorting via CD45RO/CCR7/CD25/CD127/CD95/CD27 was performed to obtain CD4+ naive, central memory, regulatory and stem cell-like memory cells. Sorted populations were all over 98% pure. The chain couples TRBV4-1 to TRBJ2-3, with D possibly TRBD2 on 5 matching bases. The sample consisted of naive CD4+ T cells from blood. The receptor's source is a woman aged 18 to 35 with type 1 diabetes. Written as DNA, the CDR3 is TGCGCCAGCAGCCAGCGAGGGAGCACAGATACGCAGTATTTT. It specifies CASSQRGSTDTQYF.